The 8 T cell receptor beta chains in this list originate from one sample, sequenced in a study of sequential checkpoint blockade in melanoma. Described treatment: randomized to nivolumab then ipilimumab (arm A) or the reverse (arm B). Only in-frame clones appear in the TCRdb table, and some are missing; sequencing was by immunoSEQ multiplex PCR. This table has about 3,000 clones, around 20% appearing once. The sequencing here drew on tumor tissue (inferred from file names), taken from a patient given nivolumab and ipilimumab in sequence. These receptors originate from a human donor with melanoma.

This clone was picked up many times. The chain carries TRBV11-3 and TRBJ2-7; 11 bases match TRBD1. The length of the CDR3 is 17 residues. Germline V gene data show CDR1 as SGHNT and CDR2 as YENEEA. The junction had 12 bases not matched to a gene; V was cut back by 3 bases and J by 5 bases. The DNA of the CDR3 is TGTGCCAGCAGCTTTCTTCCGGGACAGGGGGTTTTCCACGAGCAGTACTTC. This codes for CASSFLPGQGVFHEQYF. Together with reference TRBV11-3 and TRBJ2-7, the CDR3 gives the full variable domain: EAGVVQSPRYKIIEKKQPVAFWCNPISGHNTLYWYLQNLGQGPELLIRYENEEAVDDSQLPKDRFSAERLKGVDSTLKIQPAELGDSAVYLCASSFLPGQGVFHEQYFGPGTRLTVT.

This clone was seen only a few times. The J gene is TRBJ2-7, the V gene TRBV9; maybe TRBD2 (5 bases). Germline V gene data show CDR1 as SGDLS and CDR2 as YYNGEE. The CDR3 contains 16 residues. V was pared by 1 base and J by 6 bases, with 20 bases between. The CDR3 loop is CASSVTPGPVGSEQYF. As DNA, the CDR3 is TGTGCCAGCAGCGTAACCCCCGGGCCCGTAGGGAGCGAGCAGTACTTC.

This chain links TRBV5-1 with TRBJ2-5, with 11 bases lining up with TRBD1. V was pared by 2 bases and J by 2 bases, with 5 bases of the junction left unmatched. This CDR3 region has 16 residues. Germline-derived CDR1 and CDR2 are SGHRS and YFSETQ. The DNA for the CDR3 is TGCGCCAGCAGCTTTCCGGGACAGGGGGTACAAGAGACCCAGTACTTC. It encodes CASSFPGQGVQETQYF.

The V gene is TRBV19, the J gene TRBJ2-1; D is uncertain. The V and J ends lost 2 bases and 5 bases respectively, with 16 bases between them. The CDR3 is 16 amino acids. From germline, CDR1 is LNHDA and CDR2 SQIVND (reference sequence). The DNA of the CDR3 is TGTGCCAGTAGTATACCCCCTCCTGGTGGGAACAATGAGCAGTTCTTC. Translating it yields CASSIPPPGGNNEQFF.

The V and J genes are TRBV15 and TRBJ1-1; 9 nucleotides line up with TRBD1. CDR1 and CDR2 from the germline V gene are LNHNV and YYDKDF (reference sequence). The junction had 13 bases not matched to a gene; V was cut back by 5 bases and J by 0 bases. CDR3 size: 18 residues. The CDR3 protein is CATSDTGTGINMNTEAFF. The CDR3 region has the DNA TGTGCCACCAGCGACACCGGGACAGGGATAAATATGAACACTGAAGCTTTCTTT.

This chain connects TRBV18 to TRBJ1-1; D remains unclear. The CDR3 covers 14 residues. Looked up from germline, CDR1 is KGHSH and CDR2 is LQKENI. Deletions cut 2 bases from V and 0 bases from J, with 7 bases between. The DNA for the CDR3 is TGTGCCAGCTCACCAGCGGCAGTGAACACTGAAGCTTTCTTT. Translation gives CASSPAAVNTEAFF.

This clone has just a few counts. The rearrangement links TRBV30 to TRBJ2-2; the D call may be TRBD1 or TRBD2 (5 bases each). CDR3 length: 15 residues. The V end lost 4 bases, the J end lost 5 bases, and 17 bases lay between the germline ends. Germline CDR1 GTSNPN, CDR2 SVGIG (reference sequence). The CDR3 sequence: CAWTPRGRETGELFF. The CDR3 DNA follows: TGTGCCTGGACGCCTAGGGGACGGGAAACCGGGGAGCTGTTTTTT.

This chain joins TRBV14 and TRBJ1-5; tentatively, D is TRBD1 (6 bases). CDR3 size: 19 residues. CDR1 and CDR2 (germline): SGHDN, FVKESK. Between the trimmed V and J ends, which lost 6 bases and 6 bases, there was a span of 30 bases. The DNA for the CDR3 is TGTGCCAGCAGGGGGGCGGGCCGGGGACGAATTGAGCAATGTCAGCCCCAGCATTTT. It translates to CASRGAGRGRIEQCQPQHF.